The next 4 T cell receptor beta chains were all read from a single sample in a study of blood T cell repertoires in COVID-19. Sequencing used immunoSEQ multiplex PCR; TCRdb keeps in-frame clones, though not all of them. Here the sample spans fewer than 500,000 clones, around 87% being singletons. The source material was PBMCs or T cells enriched from blood (not recorded which). The receptors come from a man aged 25-45 years who had recovered from COVID-19.

The genes are TRBV6-6 and TRBJ2-1; D perhaps matches TRBD2 (5 bases). The CDR3 loop spans 12 amino acids. Between the trimmed V and J ends, which lost 6 bases and 9 bases, there was a span of 12 bases. Germline CDR1 reads MNHNY; CDR2 reads SVGAGI (reference sequence). The CDR3 coding sequence is TGTGCCAGCAGCCTACTAGTTAGTGAGCAGTTCTTC. As protein: CASSLLVSEQFF.

This clone is a singleton in its sample. The genes are TRBV19 and TRBJ1-1; the match to TRBD1 covers 8 bases. Looked up from germline, CDR1 is LNHDA and CDR2 is SQIVND (reference sequence). CDR3 length: 13 amino acids. Losses at the gene ends were 5 bases for V and 5 bases for J; bases not matched to a gene: 4. This chain's CDR3 is CASSETGATEAFF. In DNA, the CDR3 is TGTGCCAGTAGTGAGACAGGGGCGACTGAAGCTTTCTTT.

This clone is a singleton in its sample. The chain is built from TRBV12-5 and TRBJ2-3; 7 bases agree with TRBD2. CDR1 and CDR2 (germline): LGHNT, FRNRAP. The CDR3 loop spans 17 amino acids. After removal of 1 base from V and 1 base from J, the junction contained 8 bases not matched to a gene. The CDR3 DNA reads TGTGCTAGTGGTTTGGGCCCGCGGGCGGGGGGCACAGATACGCAGTATTTT. It yields the protein CASGLGPRAGGTDTQYF.

In nucleotides, the CDR3 is TGTGCCAGCAGCTTAGGAGGCGTGGGGGGGACCCAGTACTTC. Its translation is CASSLGGVGGTQYF. The genes are TRBV7-2 and TRBJ2-5; possibly TRBD2 for D (6 bases). There are 14 residues in the CDR3. In germline, CDR1 is SGHTA, CDR2 FQGNSA. The V end was cut by 1 base, the J end by 7 bases, with 13 bases between.